This T cell receptor (beta chain) is drawn from a study of T-cell reconstitution after alpha-beta-depleted transplantation in children. V shed 6 bases and J shed 7 bases, with 8 bases lying between them. Germline V gives CDR1 SGHRS, CDR2 YFSETQ. The CDR3 totals 11 residues. Researchers prepared the TCRbeta library using unique molecular identifiers, the study reports. TCRdb called the PCR reads again in MiXCR, with one record for every CDR3 protein. The data hold 640,000 or so distinct CDR3 sequences, with roughly 17% observed a single time. This clonotype was seen at least ten times. The chain joins TRBV5-1 to TRBJ2-1, with D unclear. This TCR derives from a human donor who donated a stem cell graft to a child with acute myeloid leukemia. Sample: PBMCs from the stem cell graft donor, taken from the stem cell graft. This CDR3 is CASTLGNEQFF. In DNA, the CDR3 is TGCGCCAGCACATTGGGGAATGAGCAGTTCTTC.